This T cell receptor (beta chain) appears in the sequencing data of a study of CXCR3-negative and CXCR3-positive naive CD8 T cells. Triplicates of 300,000 or so cells were sorted from each CD8+ T cell subset. Whole-study findings and limits: Similarly elevated diversity marked both naive subsets, with memory CD8+ cells showing far lower diversity. The naive subsets expressed comparable surface CD5, and the authors inferred TCR strength from TRB CDR3 properties.

UMI-labeled 5' RACE yielded the TRB cDNA libraries. TCRdb reprocessed the 5' RACE reads, keeping one entry per CDR3 protein, no DNA. Its listing shows fewer than 60,000 distinct CDR3 sequences. Notes on this clonotype: The antigen remains unidentified.

The germline V gene has CDR1 SGHRS and CDR2 YFSETQ. There are 16 residues in the CDR3. The specimen was memory CD8+ T cells from blood. The TCR was taken from a human donor in good health. Some clones in this sample may be carry-over from other donors' samples. This chain uses TRBV5-1 with TRBJ2-1; TCRdb's D call, TRBD2, is unchecked because there is no DNA. The chain's CDR3 is CASSQGTSGQENEQFF.